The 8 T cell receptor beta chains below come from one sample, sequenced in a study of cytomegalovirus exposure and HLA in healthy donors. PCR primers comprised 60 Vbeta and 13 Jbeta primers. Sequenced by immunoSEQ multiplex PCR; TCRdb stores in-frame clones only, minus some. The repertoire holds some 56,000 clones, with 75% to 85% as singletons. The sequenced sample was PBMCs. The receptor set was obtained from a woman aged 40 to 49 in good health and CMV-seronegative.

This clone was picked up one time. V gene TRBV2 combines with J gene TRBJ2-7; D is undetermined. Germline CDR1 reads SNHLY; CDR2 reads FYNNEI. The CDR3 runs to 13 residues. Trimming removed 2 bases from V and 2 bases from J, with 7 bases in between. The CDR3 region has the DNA TGTGCCAGCAGTGAACCTAATCCCTACGAGCAGTACTTC. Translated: CASSEPNPYEQYF.

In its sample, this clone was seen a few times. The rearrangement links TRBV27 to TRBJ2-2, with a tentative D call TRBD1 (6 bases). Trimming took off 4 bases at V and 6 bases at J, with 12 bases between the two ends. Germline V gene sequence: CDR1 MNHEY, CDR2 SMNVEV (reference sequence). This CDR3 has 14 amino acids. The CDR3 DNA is TGTGCCAGCAGTTGGGGACACAGACCCGGGGAGCTGTTTTTT. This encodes CASSWGHRPGELFF.

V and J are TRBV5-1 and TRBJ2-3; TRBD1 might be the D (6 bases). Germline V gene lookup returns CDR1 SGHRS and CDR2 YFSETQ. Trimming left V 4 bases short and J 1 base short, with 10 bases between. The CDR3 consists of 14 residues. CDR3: CASSPPGGTDTQYF. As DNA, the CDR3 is TGCGCCAGCAGCCCCCCAGGGGGCACAGATACGCAGTATTTT.

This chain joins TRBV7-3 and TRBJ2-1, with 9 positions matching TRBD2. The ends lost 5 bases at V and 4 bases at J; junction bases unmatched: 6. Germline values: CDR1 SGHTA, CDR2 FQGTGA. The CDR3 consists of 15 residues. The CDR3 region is CASSPNSGRYNEQFF. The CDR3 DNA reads TGTGCCAGCAGCCCCAACAGCGGGAGGTACAATGAGCAGTTCTTC.

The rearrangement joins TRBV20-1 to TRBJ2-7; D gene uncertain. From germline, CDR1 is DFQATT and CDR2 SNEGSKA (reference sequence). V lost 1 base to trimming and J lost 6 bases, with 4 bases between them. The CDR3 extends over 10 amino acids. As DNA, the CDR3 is TGCAGTGCTAGAGGGCCCGAGCAGTACTTC. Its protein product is CSARGPEQYF.

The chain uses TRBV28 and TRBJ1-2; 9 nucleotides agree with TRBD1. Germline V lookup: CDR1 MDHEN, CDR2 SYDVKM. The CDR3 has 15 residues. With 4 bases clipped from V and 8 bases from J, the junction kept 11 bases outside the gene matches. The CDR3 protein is CASSSIGTGKSGYTF. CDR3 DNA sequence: TGTGCCAGCAGTTCAATAGGGACAGGGAAGAGCGGCTACACCTTC.

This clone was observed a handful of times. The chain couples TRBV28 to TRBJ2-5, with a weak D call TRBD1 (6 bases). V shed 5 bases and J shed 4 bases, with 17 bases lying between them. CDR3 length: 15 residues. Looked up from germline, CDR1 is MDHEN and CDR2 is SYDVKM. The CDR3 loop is CASSPIRQVGETQYF. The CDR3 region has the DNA TGTGCCAGCAGTCCAATAAGACAGGTCGGAGAGACCCAGTACTTC.

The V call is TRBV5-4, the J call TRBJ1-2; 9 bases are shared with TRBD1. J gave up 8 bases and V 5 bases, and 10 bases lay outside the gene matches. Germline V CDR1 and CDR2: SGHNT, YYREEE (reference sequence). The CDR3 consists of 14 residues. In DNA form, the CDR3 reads TGTGCCAGCAGACGAACAGGGGGCGAAAGAGGCTACACCTTC. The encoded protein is CASRRTGGERGYTF.